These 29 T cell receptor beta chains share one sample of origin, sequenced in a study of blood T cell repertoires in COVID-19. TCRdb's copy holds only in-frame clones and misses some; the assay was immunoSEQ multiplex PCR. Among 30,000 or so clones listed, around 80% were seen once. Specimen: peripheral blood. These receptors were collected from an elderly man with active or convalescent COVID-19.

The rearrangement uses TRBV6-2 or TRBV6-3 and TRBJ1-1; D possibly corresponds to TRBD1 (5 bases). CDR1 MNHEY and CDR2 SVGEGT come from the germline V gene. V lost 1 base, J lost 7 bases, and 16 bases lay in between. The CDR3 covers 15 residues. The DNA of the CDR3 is TGTGCCAGCAGTTACTTGAGGGGCGCGGGGAGTGAAGCTTTCTTT. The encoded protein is CASSYLRGAGSEAFF.

In nucleotides, the CDR3 is TGTGCCAGCAGTGATCTACAGAGCTCTGGAAACACCATATATTTT. The encoded protein is CASSDLQSSGNTIYF. The chain recombines TRBV6-1 with TRBJ1-3; the D is unclear. The CDR3 loop spans 15 amino acids. In germline, CDR1 is MNHNS, CDR2 SASEGT. Deletions cut 3 bases from V and 0 bases from J, with 9 bases between.

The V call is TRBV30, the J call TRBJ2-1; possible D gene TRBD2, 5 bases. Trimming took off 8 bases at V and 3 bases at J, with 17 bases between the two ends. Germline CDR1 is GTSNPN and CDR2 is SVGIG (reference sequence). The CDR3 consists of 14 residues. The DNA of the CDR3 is TGTGCCCTGGAGGAATCCGGGGACTACAATGAGCAGTTCTTC. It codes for CALEESGDYNEQFF.

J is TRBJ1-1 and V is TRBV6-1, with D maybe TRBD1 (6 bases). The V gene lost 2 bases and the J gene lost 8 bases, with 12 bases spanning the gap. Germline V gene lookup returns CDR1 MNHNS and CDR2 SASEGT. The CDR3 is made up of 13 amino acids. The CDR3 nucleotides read TGTGCCAGCAGTGAACAGGGGAGCCTCGAAGCTTTCTTT. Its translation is CASSEQGSLEAFF.

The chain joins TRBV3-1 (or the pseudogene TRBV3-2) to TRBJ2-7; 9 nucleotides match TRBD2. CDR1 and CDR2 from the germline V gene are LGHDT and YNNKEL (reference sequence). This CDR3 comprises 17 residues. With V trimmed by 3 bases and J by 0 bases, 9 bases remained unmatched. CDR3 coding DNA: TGTGCCAGCAGCCATCTTTCCGGGACTAGCTACTCCTACGAGCAGTACTTC. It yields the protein CASSHLSGTSYSYEQYF.

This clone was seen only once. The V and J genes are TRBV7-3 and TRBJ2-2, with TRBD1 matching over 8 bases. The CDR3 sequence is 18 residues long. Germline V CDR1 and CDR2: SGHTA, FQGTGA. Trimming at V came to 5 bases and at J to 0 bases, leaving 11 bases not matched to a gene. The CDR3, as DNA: TGTGCCAGCAGCCTAATTGGACAGGGCCCTTCGAACACCGGGGAGCTGTTTTTT. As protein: CASSLIGQGPSNTGELFF.

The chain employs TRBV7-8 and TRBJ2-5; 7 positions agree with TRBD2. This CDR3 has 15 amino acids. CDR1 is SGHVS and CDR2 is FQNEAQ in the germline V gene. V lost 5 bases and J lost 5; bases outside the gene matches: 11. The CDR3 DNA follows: TGTGCCAGCAGCCGTAGGGTCGAGGGAGGGGAGACCCAGTACTTC. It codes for CASSRRVEGGETQYF.

CDR3: CASSRGQQETQYF. CDR3 in DNA: TGTGCCAGCAGCCGGGGACAGCAAGAGACCCAGTACTTC. V usage is TRBV7-3 and J usage is TRBJ2-5, with TRBD1 matching over 7 bases. In germline, CDR1 is SGHTA, CDR2 FQGTGA. This CDR3 contains 13 residues. V shed 5 bases and J 2 bases; nucleotides not matched to a gene: 2. Full variable domain (remainder filled in from reference TRBV7-3 and TRBJ2-5): GAGVSQTPSNKVTEKGKYVELRCDPISGHTALYWYRQSLGQGPEFLIYFQGTGAADDSGLPNDRFFAVRPEGSVSTLKIQRTERGDSAVYLCASSRGQQETQYFGPGTRLLVL.

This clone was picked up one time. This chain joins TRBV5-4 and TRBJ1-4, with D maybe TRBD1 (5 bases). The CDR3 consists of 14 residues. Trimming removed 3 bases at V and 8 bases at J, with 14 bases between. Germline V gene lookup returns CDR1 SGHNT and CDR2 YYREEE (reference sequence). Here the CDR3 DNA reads TGTGCCAGCAGCTCGGGACTTTTCCCCGAAAAACTGTTTTTT. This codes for CASSSGLFPEKLFF.

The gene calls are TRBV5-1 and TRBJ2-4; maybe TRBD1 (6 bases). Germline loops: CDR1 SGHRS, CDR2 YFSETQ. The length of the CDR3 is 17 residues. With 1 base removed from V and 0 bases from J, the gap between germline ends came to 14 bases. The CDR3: CASSLPDGQLAKNIQYF. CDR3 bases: TGCGCCAGCAGCTTGCCCGACGGACAGTTAGCCAAAAACATTCAGTACTTC.

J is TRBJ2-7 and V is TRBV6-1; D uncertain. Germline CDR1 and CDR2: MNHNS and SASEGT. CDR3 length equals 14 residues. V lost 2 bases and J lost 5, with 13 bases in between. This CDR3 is CASSEFGEAHEQYF. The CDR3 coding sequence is TGTGCCAGCAGTGAATTTGGAGAAGCCCACGAGCAGTACTTC.

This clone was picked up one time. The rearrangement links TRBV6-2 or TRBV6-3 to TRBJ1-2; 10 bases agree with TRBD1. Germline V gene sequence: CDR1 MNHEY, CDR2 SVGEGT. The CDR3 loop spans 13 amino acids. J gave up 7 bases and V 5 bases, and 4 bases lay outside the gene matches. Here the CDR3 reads CASSGGTGVGYTF. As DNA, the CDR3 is TGTGCCAGCAGTGGCGGGACAGGGGTTGGCTACACCTTC.

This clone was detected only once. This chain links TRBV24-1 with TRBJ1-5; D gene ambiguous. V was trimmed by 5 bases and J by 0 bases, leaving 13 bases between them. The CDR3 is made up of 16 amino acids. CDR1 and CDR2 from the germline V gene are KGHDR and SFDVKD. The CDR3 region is CATSAAGRNSNQPQHF. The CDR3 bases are TGTGCCACCAGTGCAGCCGGGAGGAATAGCAATCAGCCCCAGCATTTT.

CDR3 sequence (DNA): TGTGCCAGCAGCTTGGGACAGGGTAGCCGCACAGATACGCAGTATTTT. Its translation: CASSLGQGSRTDTQYF. V is TRBV21-1 and J is TRBJ2-3; the table's D call, TRBD1, has no DNA check behind it. TRBV21-1 counts as a pseudogene. The CDR3 sequence is 16 residues long.

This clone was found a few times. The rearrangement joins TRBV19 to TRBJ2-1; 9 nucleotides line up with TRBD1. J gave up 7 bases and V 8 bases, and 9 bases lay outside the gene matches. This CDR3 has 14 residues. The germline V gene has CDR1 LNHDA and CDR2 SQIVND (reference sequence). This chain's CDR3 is CASEPGQGTNEQFF. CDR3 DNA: TGTGCCAGTGAACCCGGACAGGGGACGAATGAGCAGTTCTTC.

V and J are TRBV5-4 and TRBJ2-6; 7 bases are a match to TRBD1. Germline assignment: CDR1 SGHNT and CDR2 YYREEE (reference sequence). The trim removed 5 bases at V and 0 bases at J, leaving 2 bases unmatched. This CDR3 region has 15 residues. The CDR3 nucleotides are TGTGCCAGCAGTTCAGGGGGCTCTGGGGCCAACGTCCTGACTTTC. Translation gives CASSSGGSGANVLTF.

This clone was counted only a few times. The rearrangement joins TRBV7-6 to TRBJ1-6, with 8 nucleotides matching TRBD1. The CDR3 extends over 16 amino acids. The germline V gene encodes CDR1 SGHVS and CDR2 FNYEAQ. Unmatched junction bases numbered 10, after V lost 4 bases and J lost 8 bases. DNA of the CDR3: TGTGCCAGCAGCTCGGGACAGGACATGCCTTATTCACCCCTCCACTTT. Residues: CASSSGQDMPYSPLHF.

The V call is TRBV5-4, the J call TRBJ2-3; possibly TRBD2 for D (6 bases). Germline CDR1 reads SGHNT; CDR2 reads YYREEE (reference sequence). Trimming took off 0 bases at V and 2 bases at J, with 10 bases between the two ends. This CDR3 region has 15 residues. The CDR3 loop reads CASSLEAGPTDTQYF. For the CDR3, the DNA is TGTGCCAGCAGCTTGGAAGCGGGTCCCACAGATACGCAGTATTTT.

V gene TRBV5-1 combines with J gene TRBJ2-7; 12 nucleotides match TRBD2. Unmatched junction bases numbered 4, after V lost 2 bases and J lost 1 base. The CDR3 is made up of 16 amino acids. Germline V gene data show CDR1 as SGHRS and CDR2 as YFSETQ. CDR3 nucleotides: TGCGCCAGCAGCTTAGGACTAGCGGGACCTTCCTACGAGCAGTACTTC. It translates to CASSLGLAGPSYEQYF.

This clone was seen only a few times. The CDR3 bases are TGTGCCAGTAGTGAGGTTGGAGCTAACTATGGCTACACCTTC. Translating gives CASSEVGANYGYTF. The chain uses TRBV19 and TRBJ1-2; unclear D gene. The length of the CDR3 is 14 residues. Germline V gene lookup returns CDR1 LNHDA and CDR2 SQIVND (reference sequence). V was cut by 5 bases and J by 0 bases, with 10 bases left in between.

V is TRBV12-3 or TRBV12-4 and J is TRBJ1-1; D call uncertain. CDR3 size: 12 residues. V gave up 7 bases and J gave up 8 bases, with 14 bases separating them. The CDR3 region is CASTRQLPEAFF. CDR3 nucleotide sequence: TGTGCCAGCACGAGGCAGCTTCCCGAAGCTTTCTTT.

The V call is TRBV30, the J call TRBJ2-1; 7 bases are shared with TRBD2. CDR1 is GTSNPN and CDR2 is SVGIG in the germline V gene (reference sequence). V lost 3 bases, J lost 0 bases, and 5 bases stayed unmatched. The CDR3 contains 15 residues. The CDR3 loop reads CAWRGREFSYNEQFF. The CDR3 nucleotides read TGTGCCTGGAGAGGGCGGGAGTTCTCCTACAATGAGCAGTTCTTC.

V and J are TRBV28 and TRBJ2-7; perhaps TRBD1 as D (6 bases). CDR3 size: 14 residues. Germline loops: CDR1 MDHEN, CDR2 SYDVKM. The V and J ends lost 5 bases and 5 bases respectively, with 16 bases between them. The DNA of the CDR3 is TGTGCCAGCAGTACCCGCAGGGGAGTTGACGAGCAGTACTTC. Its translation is CASSTRRGVDEQYF.

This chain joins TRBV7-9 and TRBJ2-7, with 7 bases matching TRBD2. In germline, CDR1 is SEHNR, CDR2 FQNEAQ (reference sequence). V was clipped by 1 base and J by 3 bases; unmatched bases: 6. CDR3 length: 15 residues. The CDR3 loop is CASSLGTGRIYEQYF. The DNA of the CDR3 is TGTGCCAGCAGCTTAGGGACCGGGAGGATCTACGAGCAGTACTTC.

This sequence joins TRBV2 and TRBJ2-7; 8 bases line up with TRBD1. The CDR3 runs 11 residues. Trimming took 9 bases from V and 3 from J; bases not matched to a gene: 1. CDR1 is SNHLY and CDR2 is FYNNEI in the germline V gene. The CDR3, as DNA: TGTGCCAGGGACAGGGTCTACGAGCAGTACTTC. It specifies CARDRVYEQYF.

The CDR3 nucleotides are TGTGCCAGTAGTCTGCAGGGGGCTAGCACAGATACGCAGTATTTT. It is translated as CASSLQGASTDTQYF. The rearrangement uses TRBV19 and TRBJ2-3, with 8 bases lining up with TRBD1. The length of the CDR3 is 15 residues. Germline values: CDR1 LNHDA, CDR2 SQIVND (reference sequence). V gave up 5 bases and J gave up 0 bases; unmatched junction bases: 4.

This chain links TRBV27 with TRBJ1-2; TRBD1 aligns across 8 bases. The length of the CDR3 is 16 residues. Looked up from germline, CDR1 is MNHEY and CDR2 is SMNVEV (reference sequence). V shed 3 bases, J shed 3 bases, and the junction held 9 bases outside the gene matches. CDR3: CASSFQGAQRDYGYTF. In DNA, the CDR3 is TGTGCCAGCAGTTTCCAGGGGGCGCAAAGGGACTATGGCTACACCTTC.

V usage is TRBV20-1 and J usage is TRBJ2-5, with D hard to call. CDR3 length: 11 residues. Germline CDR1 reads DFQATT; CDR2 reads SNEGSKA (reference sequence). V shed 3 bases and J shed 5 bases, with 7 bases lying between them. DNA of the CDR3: TGCAGTGCTAGGAGGAGCGAGACCCAGTACTTC. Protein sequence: CSARRSETQYF.

In DNA, the CDR3 is TGTGCCAGCAGTTCCCGGAGGAGATCTGGGGCCAACGTCCTGACTTTC. Protein sequence: CASSSRRRSGANVLTF. The chain combines TRBV28 with TRBJ2-6; TRBD2 might be the D (5 bases). Germline CDR1 MDHEN, CDR2 SYDVKM. Deletions cut 4 bases from V and 1 base from J, with 11 bases between. The CDR3 is 16 amino acids.